What follows is one T cell receptor (beta chain) and its context. This clonotype was picked up a small number of times. Its antigen remains unidentified. The input lacks base qualities; no much larger clone sits a single base away. The sample comes from a study of early T cells in non-severe SARS-CoV-2 infection (dated by TCRdb to about 2021). With regard to the full study: TCR sequencing used bulk RNA from unsorted whole blood, so alpha and beta chains could not be paired. What the research found in general, with its limitations: VDJdb matching was skewed toward anti-spike CD8 responses, so virus-specific expansions were likely underestimated and private and CD4 specificities were missed.

The study was a case-control design nested within a healthcare worker cohort in London, UK, with weekly nasopharyngeal swab PCR tests and blood sampling. Healthcare workers were enrolled in the week of the UK lockdown, from 23 to 31 March 2020, and were followed every week for up to about 15 weeks. CDR1 and CDR2, looked up from the germline V gene (reference sequence), are SGHAT and FQDESV. Germline trimming: 3 bases from V, 6 bases from J; junction bases outside gene matches: 7. Measured from the cysteine to the phenylalanine, the CDR3 is 15 residues long. The entry retains the CDR3 DNA only, 45 bases that are in frame from base 1. Receptor amplification or capture employed 5' RACE. Sequenced using a NextSeq 500. The TCR library protocol attached unique molecular identifiers to individual cDNA molecules to correct for sequencing error and PCR bias. TCR alpha and beta chains were both sequenced, and the abundances of alpha and beta sequences in each sample were closely correlated with each other. The study's own analysis went as follows. Decombinator V4 was used to annotate the V gene, J gene and CDR3 of the TCR sequences. TCRs were defined as expanded if a significant change between any two time points was detected under a Poisson model with p below 0.0001. TCR abundances were normalised to the total number of TCRs sequenced in each sample and reported as counts per million. TRAV1-2 paired with TRAJ12, TRAJ20 or TRAJ33 defined MAIT TCRs, while TRAV10 paired with TRAJ18 defined iNKT TCRs. VDJdb, accessed 1 November 2021, was searched for CMV, EBV and SARS-CoV-2 annotated TCRs, excluding TCRs annotated for multiple antigens. TCRdb ran its own pipeline on the public reads, namely fastp trimming at Q25 and MiXCR clone calling, and kept in-frame beta chains. Rows merge per CDR3 protein into single entries with the most common DNA and genes. The V and J calls shown here were made by TCRdb, not taken from the authors' results. The sample table holds approximately 70,000 distinct CDR3 sequences, of which roughly an eighth were seen once. The ten most abundant clones make up 4.5% to 7% of the sample.

The starting material was whole blood, obtained at baseline. This TCR was sampled from an adult who was a healthcare worker with PCR-confirmed SARS-CoV-2 infection or an uninfected control (not recorded which). The chain employs TRBV11-1 and TRBJ2-7, with 11 junctional bases fitting TRBD1. The CDR3 amino acid sequence is: CASSFHGQGAVEQYF. The nucleotide sequence is given as TGTGCCAGCAGCTTTCACGGACAGGGGGCAGTCGAGCAGTACTTC.